A selection of T cell receptor beta chains follows, all from one sample in a study of beta chain features in type 1 diabetes. Only in-frame clones appear in the TCRdb table, and some are missing; sequencing was by immunoSEQ multiplex PCR. Counted here are over 700,000 clones, about 17% occurring once; the ten biggest clones make up 0.02% to 0.025%. Sequenced sample: naive CD4+ T cells from blood. These receptor sequences come from a woman aged 18-30 years in good health. CDR3s include the opening cysteine and the closing phenylalanine or tryptophan. A D gene is named only where the DNA matches it firmly. Part of the rows lack a size; the others show once, few, many or a class for expanded clones.

-	-	14	TRBV7-2	TRBJ2-1	CASSLSLAYNEQFF	TGTGCCAGCAGCTTGTCACTGGCCTACAATGAGCAGTTCTTC
few	TRBD2	18	TRBV7-8	TRBJ2-1	CASSPPRRGSLSYNEQFF	TGTGCCAGCAGCCCCCCACGGCGCGGGAGTTTATCCTACAATGAGCAGTTCTTC
-	-	14	TRBV7-8	TRBJ2-7	CASSLRRVRDEQYF	TGTGCCAGCAGCTTAAGGAGGGTTAGGGACGAGCAGTACTTC
-	-	14	TRBV11-1	TRBJ2-7	CASSLFRESYEQYF	TGTGCCAGCAGCTTATTTCGGGAGAGCTACGAGCAGTACTTC
few	-	14	TRBV7-3	TRBJ2-1	CASSSNQRGDEQFF	TGTGCCAGCAGCTCCAATCAACGCGGCGATGAGCAGTTCTTC
-	-	12	TRBV13	TRBJ1-5	CASSLGRRSLTF	TGTGCCAGCAGCTTAGGCCGAAGGAGCTTAACCTTT
few	-	13	TRBV19	TRBJ1-1	CATQALGNTEAFF	TGTGCCACACAGGCCCTTGGGAACACTGAAGCTTTCTTT
-	-	12	TRBV14	TRBJ1-2	CASSQSAKSYTF	TGTGCCAGCAGCCAATCGGCGAAGTCCTACACCTTC
few	-	18	TRBV18	TRBJ2-6	CASSPVSRSNSGANVLTF	TGTGCCAGCTCACCGGTCAGCAGGAGTAACTCTGGGGCCAACGTCCTGACTTTC
-	-	16	TRBV23-1	TRBJ1-1	CASSQSDRPRIGEAFF	TGCGCCAGCAGTCAGTCCGACAGGCCAAGGATTGGTGAAGCTTTCTTT
few	TRBD1	15	TRBV10-3	TRBJ2-2	CASIPGQGWTGELFF	TGTGCCTCCATTCCGGGACAGGGATGGACCGGGGAGCTGTTTTTT
-	TRBD2	15	TRBV18	TRBJ2-1	CASSPPGLGVNEQFF	TGTGCCAGCTCACCTCCCGGACTAGGTGTCAATGAGCAGTTCTTC
-	TRBD1	13	TRBV2	TRBJ2-7	CATSWDSDYEQYF	TGTGCCACCAGCTGGGACAGTGACTACGAGCAGTACTTC
few	-	13	TRBV18	TRBJ2-5	CASSPWTKETQYF	TGTGCCAGCTCACCATGGACGAAAGAGACCCAGTACTTC
few	-	15	TRBV4-1	TRBJ2-4	CASSQDDVLKNIQYF	TGCGCCAGCAGCCAAGATGACGTTCTCAAAAACATTCAGTACTTC
-	-	13	TRBV2	TRBJ1-5	CASSPVMGQPQHF	TGTGCCAGCAGTCCGGTAATGGGACAGCCCCAGCATTTT
few	-	11	TRBV20-1	TRBJ1-1	CRAQGGTEAFF	TGCAGAGCCCAAGGGGGCACTGAAGCTTTCTTT
-	-	16	TRBV7-9	TRBJ2-1	CASSQTTGVGYNEQFF	TGTGCCAGCAGCCAAACTACGGGAGTGGGGTACAATGAGCAGTTCTTC
-	-	16	TRBV27	TRBJ2-6	CASKAGLHSGANVLTF	TGTGCCAGCAAGGCGGGCCTACACTCTGGGGCCAACGTCCTGACTTTC
-	-	14	TRBV11-2	TRBJ2-5	CASSLVPGQETQYF	TGTGCCAGCAGCTTAGTTCCCGGACAAGAGACCCAGTACTTC
-	-	13	TRBV5-6	TRBJ1-1	CASSLFGDTEAFF	TGTGCCAGCAGCTTATTTGGTGACACTGAAGCTTTCTTT
-	-	20	TRBV15	TRBJ2-6	CATSRDRNHKTGSGANVLTF	TGTGCCACCAGCAGAGATCGAAACCACAAAACGGGGTCTGGGGCCAACGTCCTGACTTTC
-	TRBD2	16	TRBV5-1	TRBJ2-7	CASSVGTSGHHYEQYF	TGCGCCAGCAGCGTCGGGACTAGCGGGCATCACTACGAGCAGTACTTC
-	TRBD1	16	TRBV4-1	TRBJ2-7	CASSQVPGQGLHEQYF	TGCGCCAGCAGCCAAGTCCCGGGACAGGGGTTACACGAGCAGTACTTC